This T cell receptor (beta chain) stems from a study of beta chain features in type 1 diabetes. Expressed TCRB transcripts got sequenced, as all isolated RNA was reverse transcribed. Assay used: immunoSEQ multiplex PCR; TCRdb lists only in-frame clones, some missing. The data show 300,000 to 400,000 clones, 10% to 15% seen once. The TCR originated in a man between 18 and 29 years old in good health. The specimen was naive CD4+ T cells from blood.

The CDR3: CAWGPFAGIRLYF. The CDR3 bases are TGTGCCTGGGGTCCGTTCGCCGGGATACGCTTGTACTTC. V is TRBV30 and J is TRBJ2-7; D is perhaps TRBD2 (5 bases). Trimming removed 5 bases from V and 12 bases from J, with 23 bases in between. The germline CDR1 and CDR2 sequences are GTSNPN and SVGIG (reference sequence). The CDR3 is made up of 13 amino acids.